This T cell receptor beta chain was identified during a study of shared clonotypes between healthy human individuals (dated by TCRdb to the early 2020s). Broadly, across the study: Three men and two women, aged 18 to 49 years, made up the cohort. For each donor, three plates each were used for CD4 naive and CD4 memory, two plates were used for CD8 naive, and one plate was used for CD8 memory. To estimate repertoire size and how much clonotypes are shared between individuals, the study performed deep sequencing of blood TCR repertoires from five healthy adults. To increase sequencing depth and limit assay-specific biases, different laboratories used diverse techniques to prepare libraries and sequence TCR repertoires. Per donor, leukapheresis produced somewhere between about 0.94 and 10 billion PBMCs. Summary of the overall study and its limitations: Because the study included only a small number of donors, the genetic and exposure-history diversity represented was limited. Sharing across several donors was observed for roughly 5.4% of naive CD4, less than 4% of naive CD8, 2% to 2.5% of memory CD4, and about 0.4% of memory CD8 clonotypes. Pairwise subsampling indicated that sequencing depth was expected to affect the degree of clonotype sharing among donors. Compared with non-shared clonotypes, the clonotypes found in all four sorted-subset donors had higher generation probabilities. Naive subsets generally had larger estimated clonotype richness than memory subsets. Sampling was restricted to blood, and TCR repertoires in tissues likely differ from the TCR repertoires found in blood. Rarefaction of sorted-subset datasets indicated incomplete sequencing despite the large sequencing depth.

Using the deep immunoSEQ assay, TCR CDR3 regions were amplified from genomic DNA by multiplex PCR. Extracted genomic DNA from each cell subset was distributed evenly across all wells of several immunoSEQ 96-well plates, and each plate was treated as a replicate. For sorted subsets, each replicate PCR was loaded with 150 to 250 ng genomic DNA, equivalent to approximately 27,000 T cell genomes. Purified libraries were measured with a Qubit 3.0 fluorometer, size-checked on a Bioanalyzer 2100, and measured again with the KAPA Library Quantification kit. Each immunoSEQ 96-well plate was sequenced on its own single-read 150-cycle Illumina NextSeq 550 flow cell. For the original study's pipeline: Because the immunoSEQ output included only junctional sequences and no quality scores, the filtering could not be the same as the filtering used for full-length reads. Sequences were annotated with PyIR, a Python wrapper for IgBLAST v1.9, and V/J genes and CDR3 were assigned using IMGT germline references. Any read was removed if the V/J assignment was weak (E-value above 1e-6), the CDR3 was missing, or the read contained stop codons, out-of-frame junctions, or ambiguous translated residues. V3J clonotypes were defined as sequences sharing an identical inferred V gene, J gene, and CDR3 amino acid sequence. To compute the percentage overlap between repertoires, the number of shared unique clonotypes was divided by the size of the smaller repertoire. Three approaches were used to assess repertoire richness: RTK rarefaction, the Chao1 estimator, and Recon v2.1 estimates of unobserved clonotypes. Generation probabilities were computed with OLGA for all TCRbeta clonotypes obtained by the gDNA method from several donors. The clones in this table, taken by TCRdb from immuneACCESS, are in-frame only. Not every clone is retained; where verified, under half of the shortfall comes from an unresolved V gene, and the cause of the rest is unknown. The D gene and trimming were derived from the DNA, and the V and J assignments and clone size from that table. Here the sample has around 700,000 clones; 55% to 75% occur a single time. Under 2% of the sample rests with the top ten.

Healthy HIV-negative adults with no recently reported acute infections or vaccinations were included as donors. Every donor was a Caucasian adult living in Nashville, Tennessee, USA. CD4+ T cells were enriched by magnetic negative selection, after which naive cells were positively selected on CD45RA and the negative fraction was taken as the memory subset. Blood was collected by leukapheresis, and PBMCs were isolated by Ficoll-Histopaque density gradient centrifugation and then cryopreserved in liquid nitrogen vapor phase. Analytical flow cytometry was used to check the purity and quantity of each magnetically sorted T cell population. Each sorted fraction had its genomic DNA isolated and then quantified by UV absorbance on a Nanodrop 2000c. CDR1 and CDR2 are drawn from the germline V gene: SGHAT, FQNNGV. V is shortened by 5 bases, J by 0 bases, and the region joining them spans 17 bases. From the cysteine up to the phenylalanine, the CDR3 has a length of 16 residues. The DNA shown is the 48-base CDR3, in frame from base 1.

Remarks on this clone: Its cognate antigen has yet to be identified. No much larger clone is present one base from it, and per-base qualities are unavailable.

The sequence was obtained from a woman between 25 and 40 years old in good health. The chain was built from TRBV11-2 and TRBJ2-7, with the D segment identity uncertain. The sequencing sample was made of memory CD4+ T cells sorted from blood. The sample's cell subset or site label, decoded: CD45RA-negative fraction. The nucleotides are TGTGCCAGCAGCCCCACTCGGAGTTTGAGCTCCTACGAGCAGTACTTC. Translated, this gives CASSPTRSLSSYEQYF.